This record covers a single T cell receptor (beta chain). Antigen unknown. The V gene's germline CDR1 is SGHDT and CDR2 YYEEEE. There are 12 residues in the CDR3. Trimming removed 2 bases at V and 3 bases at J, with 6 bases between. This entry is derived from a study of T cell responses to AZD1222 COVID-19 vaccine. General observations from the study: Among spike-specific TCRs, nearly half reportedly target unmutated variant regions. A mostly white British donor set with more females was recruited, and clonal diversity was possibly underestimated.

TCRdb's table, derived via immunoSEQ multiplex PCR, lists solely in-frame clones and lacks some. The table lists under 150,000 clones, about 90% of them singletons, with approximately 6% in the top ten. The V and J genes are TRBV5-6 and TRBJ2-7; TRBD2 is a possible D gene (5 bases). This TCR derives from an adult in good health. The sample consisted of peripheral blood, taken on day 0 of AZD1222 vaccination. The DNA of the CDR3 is TGTGCCAGCAGCTTAGGACTCTACGAGCAGTACTTC. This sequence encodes CASSLGLYEQYF. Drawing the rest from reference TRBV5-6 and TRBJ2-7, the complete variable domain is DAGVTQSPTHLIKTRGQQVTLRCSPKSGHDTVSWYQQALGQGPQFIFQYYEEEERQRGNFPDRFSGHQFPNYSSELNVNALLLGDSALYLCASSLGLYEQYFGPGTRLTVT.